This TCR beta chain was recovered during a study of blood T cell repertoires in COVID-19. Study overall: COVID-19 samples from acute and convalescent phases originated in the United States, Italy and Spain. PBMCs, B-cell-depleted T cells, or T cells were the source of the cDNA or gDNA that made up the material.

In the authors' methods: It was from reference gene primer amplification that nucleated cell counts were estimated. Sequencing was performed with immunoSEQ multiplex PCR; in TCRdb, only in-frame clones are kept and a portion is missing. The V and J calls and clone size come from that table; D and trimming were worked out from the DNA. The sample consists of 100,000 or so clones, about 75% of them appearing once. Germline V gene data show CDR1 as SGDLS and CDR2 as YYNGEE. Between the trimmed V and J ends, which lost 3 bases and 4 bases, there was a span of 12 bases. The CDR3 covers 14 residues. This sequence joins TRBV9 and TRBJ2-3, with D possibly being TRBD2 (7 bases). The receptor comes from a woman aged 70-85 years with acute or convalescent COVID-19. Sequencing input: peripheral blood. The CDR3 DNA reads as TGTGCCAGCAGCGCTGGGGGGGGGCCAGATACGCAGTATTTT. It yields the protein CASSAGGGPDTQYF.